The present entry profiles one T cell receptor beta chain with its context. V lost 6 bases, J lost 3 bases, and 4 bases stayed unmatched. The length of the CDR3 is 13 residues. Assay used: immunoSEQ multiplex PCR; TCRdb lists only in-frame clones, some missing. The table lists 200,000 or so clones, nearly 90% of them singletons, with under 2.5% in the top ten. Participant age was roughly 18 to 90 years, and participants resided in fewer than 25 US areas. The entry originates in a study of blood T cell repertoires in COVID-19. The source is a woman between 40 and 55 years old with acute COVID-19. The chain links TRBV12-3 or TRBV12-4 to TRBJ1-1; 7 bases fit TRBD1. The sequencing sample was made of PBMCs or T cells enriched from blood (not recorded which). CDR3 in DNA: TGTGCCAGCAGCCTACAGGGGTACACTGAAGCTTTCTTT. Amino acids: CASSLQGYTEAFF.